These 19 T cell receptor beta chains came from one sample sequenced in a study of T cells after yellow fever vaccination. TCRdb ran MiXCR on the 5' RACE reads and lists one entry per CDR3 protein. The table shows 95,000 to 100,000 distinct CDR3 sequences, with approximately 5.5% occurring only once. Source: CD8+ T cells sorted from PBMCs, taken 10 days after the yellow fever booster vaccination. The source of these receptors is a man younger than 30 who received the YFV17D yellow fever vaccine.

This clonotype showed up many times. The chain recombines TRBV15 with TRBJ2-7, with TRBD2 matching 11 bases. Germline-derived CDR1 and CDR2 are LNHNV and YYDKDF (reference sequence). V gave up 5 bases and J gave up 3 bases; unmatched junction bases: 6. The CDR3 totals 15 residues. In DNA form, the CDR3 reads TGTGCCACCAGCCACCGACTAGCGGGGATCTACGAGCAGTACTTC. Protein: CATSHRLAGIYEQYF.

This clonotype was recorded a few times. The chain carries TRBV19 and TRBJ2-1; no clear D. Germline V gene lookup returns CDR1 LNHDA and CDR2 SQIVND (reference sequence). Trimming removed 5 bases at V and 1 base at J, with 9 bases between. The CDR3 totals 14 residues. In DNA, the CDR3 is TGTGCCAGTAGTCCGCCCCCATCCTACAATGAGCAGTTCTTC. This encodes CASSPPPSYNEQFF.

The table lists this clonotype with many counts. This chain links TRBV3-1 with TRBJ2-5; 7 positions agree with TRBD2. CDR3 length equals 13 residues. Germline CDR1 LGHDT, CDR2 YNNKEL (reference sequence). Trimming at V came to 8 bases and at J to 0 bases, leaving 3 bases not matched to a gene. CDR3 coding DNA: TGTGCCAGCGGACTAGGACACCAAGAGACCCAGTACTTC. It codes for CASGLGHQETQYF.

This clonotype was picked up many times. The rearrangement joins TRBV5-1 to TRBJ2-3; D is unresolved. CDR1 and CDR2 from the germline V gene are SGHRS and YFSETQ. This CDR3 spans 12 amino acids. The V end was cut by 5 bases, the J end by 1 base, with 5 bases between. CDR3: CASRPGTDTQYF. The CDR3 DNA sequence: TGCGCCAGCAGACCGGGCACAGATACGCAGTATTTT.

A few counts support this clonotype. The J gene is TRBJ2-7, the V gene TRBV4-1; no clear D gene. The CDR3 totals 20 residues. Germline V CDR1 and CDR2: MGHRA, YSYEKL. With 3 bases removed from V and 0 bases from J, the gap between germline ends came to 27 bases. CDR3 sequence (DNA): TGCGCCAGCAGCCAGGCGACGGTCAGGCCCCAAATCAAAAGCTCCTACGAGCAGTACTTC. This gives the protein CASSQATVRPQIKSSYEQYF.

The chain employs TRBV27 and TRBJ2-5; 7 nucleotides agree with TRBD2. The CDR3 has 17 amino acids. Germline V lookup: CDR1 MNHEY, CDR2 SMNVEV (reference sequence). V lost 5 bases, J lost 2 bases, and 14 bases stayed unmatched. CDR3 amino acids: CASSPLGIAGAQETQYF. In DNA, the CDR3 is TGTGCCAGCAGTCCACTAGGGATAGCGGGTGCTCAAGAGACCCAGTACTTC.

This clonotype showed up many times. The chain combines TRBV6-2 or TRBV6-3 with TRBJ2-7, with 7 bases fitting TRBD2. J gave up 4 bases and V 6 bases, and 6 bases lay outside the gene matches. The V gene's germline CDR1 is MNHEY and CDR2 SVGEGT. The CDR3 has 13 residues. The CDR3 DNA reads TGTGCCAGCAGCCAGTGGGGGGGATACGAGCAGTACGTC. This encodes CASSQWGGYEQYV.

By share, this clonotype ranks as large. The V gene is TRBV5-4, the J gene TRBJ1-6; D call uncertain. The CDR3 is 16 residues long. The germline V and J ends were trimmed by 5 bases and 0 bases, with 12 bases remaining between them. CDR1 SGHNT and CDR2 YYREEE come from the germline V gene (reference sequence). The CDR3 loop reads CASRAMKGSYNSPLHF. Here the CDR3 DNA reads TGTGCCAGCAGGGCCATGAAGGGCTCCTATAATTCACCCCTCCACTTT.

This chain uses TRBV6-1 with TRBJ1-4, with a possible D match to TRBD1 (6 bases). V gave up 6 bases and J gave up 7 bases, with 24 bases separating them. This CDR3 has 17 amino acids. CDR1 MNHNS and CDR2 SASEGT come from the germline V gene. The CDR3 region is CASRGAKLAADSEKLFF. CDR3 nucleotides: TGTGCCAGCAGGGGGGCCAAGTTGGCAGCAGACTCTGAAAAACTGTTTTTT.

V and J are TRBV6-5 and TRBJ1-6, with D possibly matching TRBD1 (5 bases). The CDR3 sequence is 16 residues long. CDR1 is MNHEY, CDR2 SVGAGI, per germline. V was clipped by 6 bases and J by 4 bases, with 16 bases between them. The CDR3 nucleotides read TGTGCCAGCAGCCGATCTCCAGGGATATATAATTCACCCCTCCACTTT. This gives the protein CASSRSPGIYNSPLHF.

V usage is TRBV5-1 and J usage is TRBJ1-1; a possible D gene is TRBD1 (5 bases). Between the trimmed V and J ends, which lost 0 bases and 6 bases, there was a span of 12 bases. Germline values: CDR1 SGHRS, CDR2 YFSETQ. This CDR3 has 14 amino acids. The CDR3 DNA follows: TGCGCCAGCAGCTTGGGTTCAGGGCCCCCTGAAGCTTTCTTT. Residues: CASSLGSGPPEAFF.

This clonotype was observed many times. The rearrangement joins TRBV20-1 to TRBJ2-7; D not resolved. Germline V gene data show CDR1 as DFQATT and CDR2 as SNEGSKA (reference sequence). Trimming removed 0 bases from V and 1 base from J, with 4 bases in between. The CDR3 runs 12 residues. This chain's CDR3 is CSARDGSYEQYF. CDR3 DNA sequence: TGCAGTGCTAGAGACGGTTCCTACGAGCAGTACTTC.

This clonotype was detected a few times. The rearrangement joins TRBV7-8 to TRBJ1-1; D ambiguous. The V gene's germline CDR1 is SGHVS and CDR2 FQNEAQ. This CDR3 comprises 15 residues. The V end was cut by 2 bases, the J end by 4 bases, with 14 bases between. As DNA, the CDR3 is TGTGCCAGCAGCTTAACGTCGGGAACAGCCACTGAAGCTTTCTTT. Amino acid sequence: CASSLTSGTATEAFF.

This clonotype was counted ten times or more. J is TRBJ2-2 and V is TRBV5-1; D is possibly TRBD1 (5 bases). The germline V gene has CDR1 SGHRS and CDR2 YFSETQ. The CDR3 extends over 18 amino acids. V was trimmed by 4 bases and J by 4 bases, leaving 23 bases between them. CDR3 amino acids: CASSPTQRWAGITGELFF. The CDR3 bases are TGCGCCAGCAGCCCTACACAAAGGTGGGCAGGGATCACCGGGGAGCTGTTTTTT.

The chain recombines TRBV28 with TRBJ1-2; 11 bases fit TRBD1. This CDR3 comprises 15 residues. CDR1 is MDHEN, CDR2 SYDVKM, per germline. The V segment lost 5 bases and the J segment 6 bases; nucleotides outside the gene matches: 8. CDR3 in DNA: TGTGCCAGCAGTATCCGCGGACAGGGGGCAAATGGCTACACCTTC. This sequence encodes CASSIRGQGANGYTF.

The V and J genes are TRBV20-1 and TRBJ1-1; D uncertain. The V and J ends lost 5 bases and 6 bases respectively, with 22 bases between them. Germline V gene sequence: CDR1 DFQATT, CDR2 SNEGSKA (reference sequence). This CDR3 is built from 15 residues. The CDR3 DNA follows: TGCAGTGCTGGGAACCCCAGCGCGGGGTACGCTGAAGCTTTCTTT. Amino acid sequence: CSAGNPSAGYAEAFF.

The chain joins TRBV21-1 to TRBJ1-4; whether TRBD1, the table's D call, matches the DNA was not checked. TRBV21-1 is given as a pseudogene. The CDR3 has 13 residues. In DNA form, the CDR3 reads TGTGCCAGCCGGGGACACCGAGAGAAAAAACTGTTTTTT. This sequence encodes CASRGHREKKLFF.

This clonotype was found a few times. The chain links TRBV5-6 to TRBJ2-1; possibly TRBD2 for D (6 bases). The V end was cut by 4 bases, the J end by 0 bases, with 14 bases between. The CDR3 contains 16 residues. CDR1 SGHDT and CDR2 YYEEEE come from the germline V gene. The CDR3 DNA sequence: TGTGCCAGCAGCCCTCCGACCGGGAGCTCCTACAATGAGCAGTTCTTC. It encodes CASSPPTGSSYNEQFF.

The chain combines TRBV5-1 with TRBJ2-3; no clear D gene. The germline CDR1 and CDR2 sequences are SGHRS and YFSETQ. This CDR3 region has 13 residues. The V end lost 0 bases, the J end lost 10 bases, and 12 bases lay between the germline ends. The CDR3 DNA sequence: TGCGCCAGCAGCTTGGATCACCTCCTGGCGCAGTATTTT. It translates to CASSLDHLLAQYF.